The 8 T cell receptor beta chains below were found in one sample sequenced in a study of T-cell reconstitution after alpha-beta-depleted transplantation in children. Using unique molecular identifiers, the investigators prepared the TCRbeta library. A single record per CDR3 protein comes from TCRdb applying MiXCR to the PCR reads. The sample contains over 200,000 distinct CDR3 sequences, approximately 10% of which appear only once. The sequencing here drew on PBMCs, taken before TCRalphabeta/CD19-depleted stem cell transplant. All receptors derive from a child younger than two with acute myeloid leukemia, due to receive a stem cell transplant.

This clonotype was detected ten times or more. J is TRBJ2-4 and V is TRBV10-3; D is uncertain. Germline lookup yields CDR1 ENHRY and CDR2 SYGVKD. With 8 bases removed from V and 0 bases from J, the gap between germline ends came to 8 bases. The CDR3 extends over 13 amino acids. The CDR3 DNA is TGTGCCATCGCAGGCGGAGCCAAAAACATTCAGTACTTC. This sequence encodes CAIAGGAKNIQYF.

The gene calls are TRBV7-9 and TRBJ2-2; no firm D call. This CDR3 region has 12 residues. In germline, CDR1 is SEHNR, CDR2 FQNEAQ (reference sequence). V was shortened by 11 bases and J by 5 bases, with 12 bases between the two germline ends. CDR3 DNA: TGTGCCCGCTCCATGATGACCGGGGAGCTGTTTTTT. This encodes CARSMMTGELFF.

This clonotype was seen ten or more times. In nucleotides, the CDR3 is TGTGCCAGCAGCCCGGGACGGCGATCTGGAAACACCATATATTTT. It is translated as CASSPGRRSGNTIYF. V gene TRBV12-3 or TRBV12-4 combines with J gene TRBJ1-3; possibly TRBD1 for D (5 bases). Trimming pared 6 bases from V and 1 base from J, leaving 13 bases between. The CDR3 is 15 residues long.

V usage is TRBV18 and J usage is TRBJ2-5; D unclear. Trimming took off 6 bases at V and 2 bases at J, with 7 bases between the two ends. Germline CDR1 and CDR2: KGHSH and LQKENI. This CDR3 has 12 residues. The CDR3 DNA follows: TGTGCCAGCTCTGGCGCACAAGAGACCCAGTACTTC. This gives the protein CASSGAQETQYF.

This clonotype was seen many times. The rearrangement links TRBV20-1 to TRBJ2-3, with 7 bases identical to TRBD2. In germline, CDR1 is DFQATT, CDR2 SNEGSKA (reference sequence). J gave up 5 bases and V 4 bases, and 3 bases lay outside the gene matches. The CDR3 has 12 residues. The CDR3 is CSAKAGRDTQYF. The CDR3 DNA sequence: TGCAGTGCTAAAGCGGGAAGAGATACGCAGTATTTT.

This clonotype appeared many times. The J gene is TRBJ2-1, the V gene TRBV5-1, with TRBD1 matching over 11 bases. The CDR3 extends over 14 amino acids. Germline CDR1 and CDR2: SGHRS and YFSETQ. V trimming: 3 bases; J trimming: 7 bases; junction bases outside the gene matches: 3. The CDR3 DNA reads TGCGCCAGCAGCTCGGGACAGGGGGGGAATGAGCAGTTCTTC. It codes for CASSSGQGGNEQFF.

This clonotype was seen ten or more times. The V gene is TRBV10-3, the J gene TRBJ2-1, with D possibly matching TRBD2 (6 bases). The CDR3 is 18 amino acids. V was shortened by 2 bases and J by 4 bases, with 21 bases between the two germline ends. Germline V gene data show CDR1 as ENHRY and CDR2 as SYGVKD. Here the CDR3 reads CAISEPLVGLGGYNEQFF. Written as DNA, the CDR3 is TGTGCCATCAGTGAGCCCCTGGTGGGACTCGGGGGTTACAATGAGCAGTTCTTC.

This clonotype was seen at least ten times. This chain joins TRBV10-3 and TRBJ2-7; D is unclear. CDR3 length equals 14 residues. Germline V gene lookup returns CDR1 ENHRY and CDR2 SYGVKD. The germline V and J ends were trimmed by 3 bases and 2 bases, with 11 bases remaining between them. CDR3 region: CAISDQLSTYEQYF. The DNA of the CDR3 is TGTGCCATCAGTGATCAGCTGAGTACCTACGAGCAGTACTTC.